This T cell receptor beta chain was sequenced for a study of blood T cell repertoires in COVID-19. This CDR3 contains 14 residues. Looked up from germline, CDR1 is SGHRS and CDR2 is YFSETQ. V gave up 4 bases and J gave up 4 bases, with 13 bases separating them. Grouping used clinical history reported by participants in a survey and questionnaire. The recovered donors of Cohort 3 showed two negative PCRs, clearance, or symptom resolution. TCRdb's copy holds only in-frame clones and misses some; the assay was immunoSEQ multiplex PCR. The sample contains about 180,000 clones, about 90% of which appear only once.

The genes are TRBV5-1 and TRBJ2-3; possible D gene TRBD1, 6 bases. Sequences were obtained from PBMCs or T cells enriched from blood (not recorded which). The sequence derives from a woman under 30 who had recovered from COVID-19. The CDR3 DNA follows: TGCGCCAGCAGCATTGACAGGAGCGCAGATACGCAGTATTTT. Its protein product is CASSIDRSADTQYF.